These 30 T cell receptor delta chains share one sample of origin, sequenced in a study of gamma-delta T cells after stem cell transplantation. TCRdb fed the RT-PCR reads to CATT. Of some 1,700 delta-chain clones in the sample, 1.5% to 2% were seen once. The sequencing sample was made of gamma-delta T cells. The receptor set was obtained from a human donor. It is not recorded whose cells these are; they may come from a transplant donor.

This clone was detected ten times or more. A far larger clone is just one base off, so this is likely a read error. CDR3 nucleotide sequence: TGTGCCTTATCCTCGTACACCGATAAACTCATCTTT. Encoded protein: CALSSYTDKLIF. The chain couples TRDV1 to TRDJ1, with D unresolved. The CDR3 extends over 12 amino acids. The germline gives CDR1 TSWWSYY, CDR2 QGS.

This clone is deemed large. This probably arose from a read error, given a far larger clone one base away. Other DNA sequences of this sample code for an identical CDR3. The rearrangement uses TRDV2 and TRDJ1; 7 nucleotides line up with TRDD3. This CDR3 has 15 residues. Germline CDR1 GEAIGNYY, CDR2 EKD. Here the CDR3 reads CACDTLGAYTDKLIF. CDR3 DNA: TGTGCCTGCGACACGCTGGGGGCCTACACCGATAAACTCATCTTT.

This clone is large within its sample. The sample has other DNA sequences that encode this CDR3 too. The V and J genes are TRDV2 and TRDJ1; 7 nucleotides line up with TRDD3. There are 14 residues in the CDR3. J was trimmed by 1 base and V by 3 bases; bases with no gene match: 4. Looked up from germline, CDR1 is GEAIGNYY and CDR2 is EKD. CDR3 region: CACDPWGLTDKLIF. The CDR3 DNA follows: TGTGCCTGTGACCCCTGGGGGCTCACCGATAAACTCATCTTT.

Only a few counts were recorded for this clone. A far larger clone lies a single base away; this is likely a read error. At the DNA level, this CDR3 is encoded by other sequences in the same sample as well. This rearrangement joins TRDV2 to TRDJ1; 7 bases fit TRDD3. J was trimmed by 0 bases and V by 0 bases; bases with no gene match: 12. The germline V gene encodes CDR1 GEAIGNYY and CDR2 EKD. The CDR3 extends over 18 amino acids. CDR3 sequence (DNA): TGTGCCTGTGACACCGTGTCTGGGGGGCTACGGTACACCGATAAACTCATCTTT. This sequence encodes CACDTVSGGLRYTDKLIF.

A remark on this clone: TCRdb's entry gives the protein of a much larger clone, which mismatches this DNA's translation at residue 16, likely from a read error; the protein reported here is translated from the DNA. The V gene is TRDV2, the J gene TRDJ1; TRDD3 matches at 12 bases. The CDR3 loop spans 19 amino acids. CDR1 and CDR2 (germline): GEAIGNYY, EKD. This chain's CDR3 is CACDTLYAGGYENTDELIF. CDR3 DNA sequence: TGTGCCTGTGACACACTATATGCTGGGGGATACGAAAACACCGATGAACTCATCTTT.

With regard to this clone: A much larger clone is a single base away; this may be a read error. The chain is built from TRDV2 and TRDJ1; D is perhaps TRDD2 (6 bases). Germline values: CDR1 GEAIGNYY, CDR2 EKD. This CDR3 is built from 18 residues. The V end lost 0 bases, the J end lost 1 base, and 20 bases lay between the germline ends. Here the CDR3 DNA reads TGTGCCTGTGACACCCTTCCTGGCAGCCCCCACGGCACCGATAAACTCATCTTT. Translated: CACDTLPGSPHGTDKLIF.

Regarding this clone: This DNA's translation and the protein TCRdb lists, from a much larger clone, do not match at residue 7, likely due to a read error; the protein shown is translated from the DNA. J is TRDJ1 and V is TRDV1, with 10 bases lining up with TRDD3. V gave up 1 base and J gave up 3 bases; unmatched junction bases: 14. This CDR3 has 19 amino acids. CDR1 TSWWSYY and CDR2 QGS come from the germline V gene. The CDR3 reads CALGERLSTGGLVADKLIF. The CDR3 nucleotides read TGTGCTCTTGGGGAACGATTGAGCACTGGGGGATTGGTAGCCGATAAACTCATCTTT.

CDR3 region: CACEELGNGADKLIF. For the CDR3, the DNA is TGTGCCTGTGAGGAGCTGGGGAACGGGGCCGATAAACTCATCTTT. This sequence joins TRDV2 and TRDJ1; tentative D call: TRDD3 (6 bases). V dropped 4 bases and J dropped 3 bases, with 17 bases sitting between them. Germline V CDR1 and CDR2: GEAIGNYY, EKD. The CDR3 is 15 residues long.

A note on this clone: With only one base between it and a far larger clone, this is likely a read error. Other DNA variants within this sample encode the same CDR3. V and J are TRDV2 and TRDJ3; 7 bases align to TRDD3. Germline lookup yields CDR1 GEAIGNYY and CDR2 EKD. CDR3 length: 18 amino acids. The CDR3 protein is CACDTGGFHSWDTRQMFF. The CDR3 nucleotides read TGTGCCTGCGACACGGGGGGATTCCACTCCTGGGACACCCGACAGATGTTTTTC.

This clone is labeled as medium-sized. This likely traces to a read error, being one base from a far larger clone. This sample also contains other DNA sequences that code for the same CDR3. The rearrangement uses TRDV1 and TRDJ1; D possibly corresponds to TRDD2 (8 bases). Germline V CDR1 and CDR2: TSWWSYY, QGS. The CDR3 is 19 residues long. CDR3 sequence reads: CALGTPFLILGNGADKLIF. DNA for the CDR3: TGTGCTCTTGGGACCCCCTTCCTAATACTGGGGAACGGGGCCGATAAGCTCATCTTT.

This clone turned up a few times. This likely traces to a read error, being one base from a far larger clone. The same CDR3 also results from other DNA sequences found in this sample. The chain uses TRDV2 and TRDJ1; 7 positions agree with TRDD3. The CDR3 length is 15 residues. CDR1 and CDR2 from the germline V gene are GEAIGNYY and EKD. V lost 0 bases, J lost 4 bases, and 7 bases stayed unmatched. The chain's CDR3 is CACDTVGDTNDKLIF. The CDR3 DNA reads as TGTGCCTGTGACACCGTGGGGGACACGAACGATAAACTCATCTTT.

As regards this clone: A far larger clone is only one base removed, so a read error is likely. The sample carries other DNA sequences with the same CDR3. The chain has TRDV2 and TRDJ1, with 12 positions matching TRDD3. The CDR3 has 19 residues. The germline CDR1 and CDR2 sequences are GEAIGNYY and EKD. The CDR3 DNA reads TGTGCTTGTGACACACTATATGCTGGGGGATACGAAAACACCGATAAACTCATCTTT. It translates to CACDTLYAGGYENTDKLIF.

This clone is deemed medium-sized. The same CDR3 is also encoded by other DNA sequences in this sample. J is TRDJ4 and V is TRDV1; 8 bases are shared with TRDD3. Losses at the gene ends were 0 bases for V and 1 base for J; bases not matched to a gene: 25. From germline, CDR1 is TSWWSYY and CDR2 QGS. The CDR3 consists of 22 residues. The CDR3, as DNA: TGTGCTCTTGGGGAACTAGGGGTCCTCTCCTACTGGGGGTCCCTAAAGGTCAGACCCCTGATCTTT. It translates to CALGELGVLSYWGSLKVRPLIF.

This clone was recorded a few times. With a much larger clone just one base away, this may be a read error. Different DNA sequences within this sample yield the same CDR3. The chain combines TRDV2 with TRDJ1; 13 nucleotides line up with TRDD3. Germline loops: CDR1 GEAIGNYY, CDR2 EKD. The CDR3 is 22 amino acids. Losses at the gene ends were 0 bases for V and 1 base for J; bases not matched to a gene: 19. The CDR3 DNA reads TGTGCCTGTGACACCGGCGGGTTATTCCCCTCTACTGGGGGATACGCCACCGATAAACTCATCTTT. Its translation is CACDTGGLFPSTGGYATDKLIF.

This clone occurred a few times. A read error likely explains why the TCRdb protein, taken from a much larger clone, differs from this DNA's translation at residue 10; the protein shown is translated from the DNA. This chain uses TRDV1 with TRDJ1; D may be TRDD3 (6 bases). The CDR3 spans 19 residues. V lost 2 bases to trimming and J lost 1 base, with 23 bases between them. Looked up from germline, CDR1 is TSWWSYY and CDR2 is QGS. The CDR3 is CALGEETVWEIRITDKLIF. The CDR3 DNA sequence: TGTGCTCTTGGGGAAGAGACGGTCTGGGAGATACGAATCACCGATAAACTCATCTTT.

Details on this clone: A read error may be the cause here, since a much bigger clone is one base away. This specimen includes other DNA sequences encoding the same CDR3. The chain combines TRDV2 with TRDJ1, with TRDD3 identical over 12 bases. The J segment lost 3 bases and the V segment lost 1 base, leaving 17 bases of the junction unmatched. CDR3 length: 20 amino acids. Germline V lookup: CDR1 GEAIGNYY, CDR2 EKD. The CDR3 DNA follows: TGTGCCTGTGACACGATGGGCCTGGGGGATACGCGCTTTAACTCCGATAAACTCATCTTT. It encodes CACDTMGLGDTRFNSDKLIF.

On this clone: TCRdb pairs this DNA with a much larger clone's protein that differs at residue 16, likely a read error; the protein shown was translated from the DNA. This sequence joins TRDV2 and TRDJ1, with D perhaps matching TRDD3 (5 bases). Looked up from germline, CDR1 is GEAIGNYY and CDR2 is EKD. CDR3 length equals 17 residues. The CDR3 reads CACDGIDARIKNDKLTF. The CDR3 DNA reads TGTGCCTGTGACGGGATTGACGCCCGTATAAAAAACGATAAACTCACCTTT.

This clone was counted many times. The TCRdb record carries a much larger clone's protein, which differs from this DNA's translation at residue 4; a read error is the likely cause, and the protein listed here is the DNA translation. V and J are TRDV2 and TRDJ1, with 12 bases matching TRDD3. This CDR3 has 15 amino acids. Germline lookup yields CDR1 GEAIGNYY and CDR2 EKD. The CDR3 reads CACGPLLGDTGKLIF. In DNA, the CDR3 is TGTGCCTGTGGCCCCTTACTGGGGGATACCGGTAAACTCATCTTT.

This clone is deemed medium-sized. The chain has TRDV2 and TRDJ1, with 7 bases aligning to TRDD2. The CDR3 contains 18 residues. Germline CDR1 and CDR2: GEAIGNYY and EKD. Losses at the gene ends were 0 bases for V and 1 base for J; bases not matched to a gene: 13. Written as DNA, the CDR3 is TGTGCCTGTGACACCCTTCCTAGCAGCCCCCACGGCACCGATAAACTCATCTTT. Translating it yields CACDTLPSSPHGTDKLIF.

This clone was detected many times. A far larger clone is one base from this, pointing to a likely read error. V and J are TRDV3 and TRDJ1, with D possibly TRDD3 on 5 matching bases. Germline-derived CDR1 and CDR2 are TVYSNPD and GDNSRS (reference sequence). The CDR3 spans 21 residues. The germline V and J ends were trimmed by 4 bases and 1 base, with 37 bases remaining between them. The CDR3 loop is CASTPSEVLRDLRVGTDKLIF. CDR3 nucleotides: TGTGCCTCCACCCCCTCCGAGGTACTGAGGGATCTTCGGGTGGGCACCGATAAACTCATCTTT. Filled out from reference TRDV3 and TRDJ1, the complete variable domain reads CDKVTQSSPDQTVASGSEVVLLCTYDTVYSNPDLFWYRIRPDYSFQFVFYGDNSRSEGADFTQGRFSVKHILTQKAFHLVISPVRTEDSATYYCASTPSEVLRDLRVGTDKLIFGKGTRVTVEP.

The table lists this clone with a few counts. Since a far larger clone is one base different, this is likely a read error. The same CDR3 arises from other DNA sequences in this sample as well. The chain links TRDV2 to TRDJ1; the match to TRDD3 covers 7 bases. The CDR3 is made up of 18 amino acids. Germline CDR1 reads GEAIGNYY; CDR2 reads EKD. The chain's CDR3 is CACDTAWGPTLYTDKLIF. The CDR3 region has the DNA TGTGCCTGTGACACCGCCTGGGGGCCCACCTTGTACACCGATAAGCTCATCTTT.

In regard to this clone: With only one base between it and a far larger clone, this is likely a read error. Within the sample, other DNA sequences also encode this same CDR3. The gene calls are TRDV2 and TRDJ1; 13 bases match TRDD3. This CDR3 region has 21 residues. The germline V gene has CDR1 GEAIGNYY and CDR2 EKD. The CDR3 DNA follows: TGTGCCTGTGACACCGTGATACTGGGGGATACGTCCAACCCGTACACCGATAAACTCATCTTC. Amino acid sequence: CACDTVILGDTSNPYTDKLIF.

This clone was seen more than once but under ten times. The protein TCRdb lists belongs to a much larger clone and differs from this DNA's translation at residue 18, which points to a read error; the protein shown is made from the DNA. The V gene is TRDV2, the J gene TRDJ1; 10 bases align to TRDD3. From germline, CDR1 is GEAIGNYY and CDR2 EKD. The CDR3 has 20 amino acids. CDR3 coding DNA: TGTGCCTGTGACACCGTCGATACTGGGGGATTTACCTTGTACACCGATAAACCCATCTTT. It translates to CACDTVDTGGFTLYTDKPIF.

Only a few counts were recorded for this clone. The chain employs TRDV1 and TRDJ1; possible D gene TRDD3, 5 bases. CDR1 is TSWWSYY and CDR2 is QGS in the germline V gene. This CDR3 spans 17 amino acids. Trimming shortened V by 2 bases and J by 8 bases, and 24 bases separated the two germline ends. The CDR3 nucleotides are TGTGCTCTTGGGGAAAGGGGCCAGTTCGAACCGGGGAGAAAACTCATCTTT. It specifies CALGERGQFEPGRKLIF.

At least ten counts were recorded for this clone. Given a much more abundant clone one base away, this may be a read error. The identical CDR3 is also encoded by other nucleotide sequences in the sample. The chain joins TRDV2 to TRDJ1; 12 nucleotides agree with TRDD3. The CDR3 consists of 16 residues. V lost 1 base to trimming and J lost 0 bases; unmatched junction nucleotides: 2. CDR1 is GEAIGNYY, CDR2 EKD, per germline. The CDR3 bases are TGTGCCTGTGACACGCTGGGGGATACGCACACCGATAAACTCATCTTT. Translated, it gives CACDTLGDTHTDKLIF.

As concerns this clone: The TCRdb record carries a much larger clone's protein, which differs from this DNA's translation at residue 5; a read error is the likely cause, and the protein listed here is the DNA translation. CDR3 residues: CAFGHFPLNTDKLIF. CDR3 nucleotides: TGTGCCTTTGGACACTTCCCCCTCAACACCGATAAACTCATCTTT. This chain joins TRDV3 and TRDJ1; weak D call: TRDD2 (5 bases). The V end lost 2 bases, the J end lost 0 bases, and 16 bases lay between the germline ends. The CDR3 is made up of 15 amino acids. The V gene's germline CDR1 is TVYSNPD and CDR2 GDNSRS (reference sequence).

A few counts support this clone. This probably arose from a read error, given a far larger clone one base away. Additional DNA sequences in this sample encode the identical CDR3. The rearrangement links TRDV3 to TRDJ1, with a weak D call TRDD2 (5 bases). Germline assignment: CDR1 TVYSNPD and CDR2 GDNSRS (reference sequence). There are 15 residues in the CDR3. In DNA, the CDR3 is TGTGCCTTTGGAAACTTCCCCCTCAACACTGATAAACTCATCTTT. Translating it yields CAFGNFPLNTDKLIF.

This clone was counted between two and nine times. The protein TCRdb gives is from a much larger clone and does not agree with this DNA's translation at residue 15, likely a read error; the protein shown here comes from the DNA. V is TRDV2 and J is TRDJ1; D might be TRDD3 (5 bases). There are 17 residues in the CDR3. CDR1 is GEAIGNYY, CDR2 EKD, per germline. The CDR3 here is CACDAAGPVGTRNKPIF. In DNA, the CDR3 is TGTGCCTGTGACGCCGCCGGCCCGGTGGGGACAAGGAATAAACCCATCTTT.

In the case of this clone: It is likely a read error: a sequence one base away is far more abundant. Other DNA sequences in the sample encode the same CDR3. V is TRDV1 and J is TRDJ1; TRDD3 agrees at 10 bases. Germline values: CDR1 TSWWSYY, CDR2 QGS. The trim removed 1 base at V and 3 bases at J, leaving 14 bases unmatched. The CDR3 has 19 amino acids. CDR3 nucleotide sequence: TGTGCTCTTGGGGAACGATCGAGCACTGGGGGATTGGTGGCCGATAAACTCATCTTT. Protein product: CALGERSSTGGLVADKLIF.

By its share, this clone is large. At the DNA level, this CDR3 is encoded by other sequences in the same sample as well. The genes are TRDV2 and TRDJ1; TRDD3 matches at 11 bases. Germline V gene lookup returns CDR1 GEAIGNYY and CDR2 EKD. The CDR3 is 15 residues long. J lost 4 bases, V lost 0 bases, and 3 bases had no gene match. The CDR3: CACDTVGDTNDKLIF. CDR3 DNA sequence: TGTGCCTGTGACACCGTGGGGGATACGAACGATAAACTCATCTTT.